Described below is a single T cell receptor (beta chain) sequence and its context. This specimen comes from a study of blood T cell repertoires in COVID-19. Study in general: Whether acute or convalescent, the COVID-19 samples came from the United States, Italy and Spain.

Original processing notes: Amplifying reference gene primers gave estimates of nucleated cell counts. The data were produced by immunoSEQ multiplex PCR, yet TCRdb's version contains in-frame clones alone and is incomplete. That table is the source of V, J and clone size, and D and trimming were worked out from the DNA. Here the sample spans about 250,000 clones, around 88% being singletons. The CDR3 is 14 residues long. From germline, CDR1 is SGHKS and CDR2 YYEKEE (reference sequence). The V and J ends lost 4 bases and 1 base respectively, with 8 bases between them. The genes are TRBV5-5 and TRBJ2-2, with D perhaps TRBD1 (5 bases). This TCR came from a man older than 75 with acute or convalescent COVID-19. The source material was peripheral blood. The DNA for the CDR3 is TGTGCCAGCAGCGTCGACAGGAACACCGGGGAGCTGTTTTTT. The encoded protein is CASSVDRNTGELFF. Using reference TRBV5-5 and TRBJ2-2 for the parts outside the CDR3, the full variable domain is DAGVTQSPTHLIKTRGQQVTLRCSPISGHKSVSWYQQVLGQGPQFIFQYYEKEERGRGNFPDRFSARQFPNYSSELNVNALLLGDSALYLCASSVDRNTGELFFGEGSRLTVL.